What follows is one T cell receptor (beta chain) and its context. The CDR3 is 15 residues long. Unmatched junction bases numbered 3, after V lost 2 bases and J lost 7 bases. In germline, CDR1 is SGHNT, CDR2 YYREEE (reference sequence). Per the original data handling: Estimates of nucleated cell counts were drawn from the amplification of reference gene primers. Clones were sequenced by immunoSEQ multiplex PCR, and TCRdb holds only the in-frame ones, with some missing. The V and J calls and clone size are taken from that table; D and trimming were inferred from the DNA. The table shows fewer than 350,000 clones, with around 90% occurring only once. This specimen comes from a study of blood T cell repertoires in COVID-19. Recruits, aged about 18 to 100 years, lived in some 25 US areas.

The chain employs TRBV5-4 and TRBJ2-1; 13 bases line up with TRBD2. The receptor's source is a woman aged 18-30 years with acute COVID-19. Sequencing input: PBMCs or T cells enriched from blood (not recorded which). CDR3 in amino acids: CASSFRTSGGNEQFF. CDR3 in DNA: TGTGCCAGCAGCTTTAGGACTAGCGGGGGTAATGAGCAGTTCTTC.